The next 21 T cell receptor beta chains were all read from a single sample in a study of blood T cell repertoires in COVID-19. Sequencing was performed with immunoSEQ multiplex PCR; in TCRdb, only in-frame clones are kept and a portion is missing. The sample has 95,000 to 150,000 clones; around 78% are singletons. Sequencing was performed on peripheral blood. These receptors all stem from a man between 65 and 85 years old with acute or convalescent COVID-19.

This clone was observed a few times. V and J are TRBV4-2 and TRBJ2-3, with 8 bases fitting TRBD1. J lost 0 bases, V lost 4 bases, and 9 bases had no gene match. The germline V gene encodes CDR1 LGHNA and CDR2 YNFKEQ. The CDR3 contains 17 residues. CDR3 loop: CASSRISGTGSTDTQYF. As DNA, the CDR3 is TGTGCCAGCAGCCGAATATCCGGGACAGGAAGCACAGATACGCAGTATTTT.

This chain links TRBV6-6 with TRBJ1-1; 7 bases map to TRBD1. Trimming took 3 bases from V and 5 from J; bases not matched to a gene: 6. CDR1 MNHNY and CDR2 SVGAGI come from the germline V gene (reference sequence). The CDR3 runs to 14 residues. CDR3 nucleotides: TGTGCCAGCAGTTATCTGACAGGGCAGACTGAAGCTTTCTTT. Amino acids: CASSYLTGQTEAFF.

V gene TRBV5-1 combines with J gene TRBJ2-5, with D maybe TRBD2 (5 bases). Trimming stripped 0 bases from V and 4 bases from J, with 13 bases between. Looked up from germline, CDR1 is SGHRS and CDR2 is YFSETQ. The CDR3 totals 15 residues. This CDR3 reads CASSLEHGVRETQYF. The CDR3 region has the DNA TGCGCCAGCAGCTTGGAACACGGGGTCAGAGAGACCCAGTACTTC.

The chain carries TRBV27 and TRBJ1-1, with TRBD1 as a possible D gene (6 bases). V dropped 1 base and J dropped 2 bases, with 11 bases sitting between them. The CDR3 runs 15 residues. Germline lookup yields CDR1 MNHEY and CDR2 SMNVEV (reference sequence). The CDR3 region is CASSLWGGRNTEAFF. The CDR3 DNA reads as TGTGCCAGCAGTTTATGGGGGGGGCGTAACACTGAAGCTTTCTTT.

This rearrangement joins TRBV28 to TRBJ2-7, with TRBD1 matching over 9 bases. This CDR3 is 14 amino acids long. V shed 4 bases, J shed 4 bases, and the junction held 5 bases outside the gene matches. Germline CDR1 and CDR2: MDHEN and SYDVKM. CDR3 amino acids: CASSSDRGYYEQYF. For the CDR3, the DNA is TGTGCCAGCAGTTCTGACAGGGGGTATTACGAGCAGTACTTC.

This clone was recorded only once. The V and J genes are TRBV9 and TRBJ1-1, with TRBD1 identical over 8 bases. Trimming took 8 bases from V and 1 from J; bases not matched to a gene: 10. CDR1 and CDR2 from the germline V gene are SGDLS and YYNGEE. The CDR3 is made up of 15 amino acids. In DNA, the CDR3 is TGTGCCAGATTACGGGGACAGGAACGGAACACTGAAGCTTTCTTT. It translates to CARLRGQERNTEAFF. Full variable domain (remainder filled in from reference TRBV9 and TRBJ1-1): DSGVTQTPKHLITATGQRVTLRCSPRSGDLSVYWYQQSLDQGLQFLIQYYNGEERAKGNILERFSAQQFPDLHSELNLSSLELGDSALYFCARLRGQERNTEAFFGQGTRLTVV.

V and J are TRBV4-3 and TRBJ1-2, with D possibly matching TRBD1 (6 bases). From germline, CDR1 is LGHNA and CDR2 YSLEER. The CDR3 is made up of 17 amino acids. With 1 base removed from V and 1 base from J, the gap between germline ends came to 16 bases. The CDR3 sequence: CASSQGVGGTLNYGYTF. The CDR3 bases are TGCGCCAGCAGCCAAGGGGTCGGGGGGACACTTAACTATGGCTACACCTTC.

The chain combines TRBV5-4 with TRBJ2-1; 11 nucleotides align to TRBD2. V trimming: 6 bases; J trimming: 5 bases; junction bases outside the gene matches: 7. The length of the CDR3 is 15 residues. Germline V gene sequence: CDR1 SGHNT, CDR2 YYREEE (reference sequence). CDR3: CASNLLAGAHNEQFF. The CDR3 DNA follows: TGTGCCAGCAACCTACTAGCGGGGGCCCACAATGAGCAGTTCTTC.

The chain carries TRBV5-6 and TRBJ1-5, with 7 bases that match TRBD1. V lost 0 bases to trimming and J lost 4 bases; unmatched junction nucleotides: 4. The CDR3 consists of 15 residues. In germline, CDR1 is SGHDT, CDR2 YYEEEE. CDR3 bases: TGTGCCAGCAGCTTGGTAGGACAGGCAAATCAGCCCCAGCATTTT. Protein: CASSLVGQANQPQHF.

This clone was counted between two and nine times. The rearrangement uses TRBV4-2 and TRBJ1-2; no clear D. There are 15 residues in the CDR3. With 1 base removed from V and 1 base from J, the gap between germline ends came to 10 bases. Germline lookup yields CDR1 LGHNA and CDR2 YNFKEQ. CDR3 region: CASSQAMGGNYGYTF. The CDR3, as DNA: TGTGCCAGCAGCCAAGCCATGGGAGGTAACTATGGCTACACCTTC.

V gene TRBV10-3 combines with J gene TRBJ2-7; TRBD1 might be the D (5 bases). This CDR3 region has 14 residues. Germline V CDR1 and CDR2: ENHRY, SYGVKD. V was trimmed by 8 bases and J by 1 base, leaving 15 bases between them. CDR3 loop: CAIQVQASSYEQYF. CDR3 coding DNA: TGTGCCATCCAGGTACAGGCCTCTTCCTACGAGCAGTACTTC.

The V gene is TRBV12-3 or TRBV12-4, the J gene TRBJ2-5; tentatively, D is TRBD2 (6 bases). Trimming shortened V by 8 bases and J by 5 bases, and 12 bases separated the two germline ends. CDR3 length: 12 residues. The CDR3 nucleotides read TGTGCCAGCCTCCTTGCGGGGGAGACCCAGTACTTC. Amino acid sequence: CASLLAGETQYF.

The chain employs TRBV25-1 and TRBJ2-7, with TRBD2 as a possible D gene (6 bases). Germline-derived CDR1 and CDR2 are MGHDK and SYGVNS. This CDR3 region has 14 residues. Trimming shortened V by 2 bases and J by 5 bases, and 13 bases separated the two germline ends. CDR3 nucleotide sequence: TGTGCCAGCAGTGAAATGGGACTCCATCACGAGCAGTACTTC. Translation: CASSEMGLHHEQYF.

The rearrangement links TRBV4-1 to TRBJ2-7; TRBD2 aligns across 13 bases. The CDR3 runs 17 residues. The germline gives CDR1 MGHRA, CDR2 YSYEKL. V shed 1 base, J shed 2 bases, and the junction held 5 bases outside the gene matches. The CDR3 sequence: CASSQAPGTSGTYEQYF. CDR3 nucleotide sequence: TGCGCCAGCAGCCAAGCCCCCGGGACTAGCGGGACCTACGAGCAGTACTTC.

This clone was observed a handful of times. The chain joins TRBV15 to TRBJ1-1, with D possibly TRBD1 on 5 matching bases. The CDR3 sequence is 13 residues long. Trimming shortened V by 6 bases and J by 7 bases, and 15 bases separated the two germline ends. Germline CDR1 reads LNHNV; CDR2 reads YYDKDF (reference sequence). For the CDR3, the DNA is TGTGCCACCAGGTCTGACAGAACCTTTGAAGCTTTCTTT. Encoded protein: CATRSDRTFEAFF. The whole variable domain, remainder taken from reference TRBV15 and TRBJ1-1, is DAMVIQNPRYQVTQFGKPVTLSCSQTLNHNVMYWYQQKSSQAPKLLFHYYDKDFNNEADTPDNFQSRRPNTSFCFLDIRSPGLGDTAMYLCATRSDRTFEAFFGQGTRLTVV.

The rearrangement links TRBV25-1 to TRBJ1-1, with TRBD1 matching over 7 bases. Germline V gives CDR1 MGHDK, CDR2 SYGVNS. Trimming at V came to 4 bases and at J to 5 bases, leaving 4 bases not matched to a gene. This CDR3 is 13 amino acids long. This chain's CDR3 is CASSGLTGTEAFF. The CDR3 DNA reads TGTGCCAGCAGTGGCTTGACAGGGACTGAAGCTTTCTTT.

Points on this clone: In the same sample, other DNA sequences code for this CDR3. The chain uses TRBV14 and TRBJ2-7; 8 bases line up with TRBD1. The CDR3 runs 14 residues. V shed 1 base and J 4 bases; nucleotides not matched to a gene: 3. Germline CDR1 reads SGHDN; CDR2 reads FVKESK. The CDR3 coding sequence is TGTGCCAGCAGCCAAGGGACAGGGATATACGAGCAGTACTTC. Protein product: CASSQGTGIYEQYF.

The chain is built from TRBV20-1 and TRBJ2-1; possibly TRBD1 for D (6 bases). CDR1 and CDR2 from the germline V gene are DFQATT and SNEGSKA (reference sequence). The V end lost 5 bases, the J end lost 9 bases, and 8 bases lay between the germline ends. The CDR3 spans 10 residues. DNA for the CDR3: TGCAGTGCTCACAGGGTTGAGCAGTTCTTC. Translated, it gives CSAHRVEQFF.

The rearrangement uses TRBV7-9 and TRBJ1-2, with 7 bases identical to TRBD1. The CDR3 spans 14 residues. Germline values: CDR1 SEHNR, CDR2 FQNEAQ (reference sequence). With V trimmed by 5 bases and J by 3 bases, 6 bases remained unmatched. CDR3 loop: CASSVGQVHYGYTF. Written as DNA, the CDR3 is TGTGCCAGCAGCGTAGGACAGGTCCACTATGGCTACACCTTC.

The chain carries TRBV11-3 and TRBJ1-1; D call uncertain. Germline CDR1 is SGHNT and CDR2 is YENEEA. V was pared by 5 bases and J by 3 bases, with 16 bases between. This CDR3 has 15 amino acids. This CDR3 reads CASSPVLHQYTEAFF. The CDR3 DNA is TGTGCCAGCAGCCCCGTACTACATCAGTACACTGAAGCTTTCTTT. The variable domain in full, completed from reference TRBV11-3 and TRBJ1-1, reads EAGVVQSPRYKIIEKKQPVAFWCNPISGHNTLYWYLQNLGQGPELLIRYENEEAVDDSQLPKDRFSAERLKGVDSTLKIQPAELGDSAVYLCASSPVLHQYTEAFFGQGTRLTVV.

The V call is TRBV4-3, the J call TRBJ2-3; 7 positions agree with TRBD2. Germline trimming cut 1 base from V and 1 base from J; bases unmatched to any gene: 2. This CDR3 has 15 residues. In germline, CDR1 is LGHNA, CDR2 YSLEER. CDR3 amino acids: CASSQASGGTDTQYF. DNA of the CDR3: TGCGCCAGCAGCCAAGCGAGCGGGGGCACAGATACGCAGTATTTT.